The 26 T cell receptor beta chains below all came from one sample that was sequenced in a study of T cell responses to AZD1222 COVID-19 vaccine. Method: immunoSEQ multiplex PCR; TCRdb's copy keeps in-frame clones and lacks some. The table has fewer than 150,000 clones, approximately 86% seen once; the top ten hold roughly 5.7%. Sequencing was performed on peripheral blood, taken 28 days after the second AZD1222 dose. The receptors derive from an adult who received the AZD1222 COVID-19 vaccine.

The chain has TRBV19 and TRBJ1-3; tentatively, D is TRBD1 (6 bases). The germline CDR1 and CDR2 sequences are LNHDA and SQIVND (reference sequence). This CDR3 is built from 14 residues. Trimming removed 4 bases from V and 2 bases from J, with 9 bases in between. CDR3 nucleotide sequence: TGTGCCAGTAGTAACAGGGAACCTGGAAACACCATATATTTT. This encodes CASSNREPGNTIYF.

The genes are TRBV19 and TRBJ1-2; D is ambiguous. The V gene lost 4 bases and the J gene lost 8 bases, with 14 bases spanning the gap. Germline CDR1 LNHDA, CDR2 SQIVND (reference sequence). The CDR3 consists of 13 residues. The CDR3 sequence: CASSTYPGGGYTF. CDR3 DNA sequence: TGTGCCAGTAGTACCTACCCAGGAGGAGGCTACACCTTC. The full variable domain, rest sourced from reference TRBV19 and TRBJ1-2, is DGGITQSPKYLFRKEGQNVTLSCEQNLNHDAMYWYRQDPGQGLRLIYYSQIVNDFQKGDIAEGYSVSREKKESFPLTVTSAQKNPTAFYLCASSTYPGGGYTFGSGTRLTVV.

The chain recombines TRBV7-9 with TRBJ1-5; 9 bases fit TRBD1. V trimming: 5 bases; J trimming: 6 bases; junction bases outside the gene matches: 5. Per the germline V gene, CDR1 is SEHNR and CDR2 is FQNEAQ (reference sequence). The CDR3 loop spans 14 amino acids. CDR3 residues: CASSETGGRQPQHF. The DNA of the CDR3 is TGTGCCAGCAGCGAGACAGGGGGTCGTCAGCCCCAGCATTTT.

The chain recombines TRBV19 with TRBJ2-5; 11 bases are a match to TRBD1. Germline V lookup: CDR1 LNHDA, CDR2 SQIVND (reference sequence). CDR3 length: 15 residues. Germline trimming cut 4 bases from V and 4 bases from J; bases unmatched to any gene: 5. DNA for the CDR3: TGTGCCAGTAGTAGGGGACAGGGGGGTCGAGAGACCCAGTACTTC. Protein: CASSRGQGGRETQYF.

The genes are TRBV2 and TRBJ2-5; 11 bases are shared with TRBD2. This CDR3 has 14 residues. V lost 10 bases to trimming and J lost 6 bases; unmatched junction nucleotides: 10. CDR1 and CDR2 from the germline V gene are SNHLY and FYNNEI. As DNA, the CDR3 is TGTGCCACAGGGCCCTCTAGCGGGAGGCAGACCCAGTACTTC. This sequence encodes CATGPSSGRQTQYF.

The CDR3 DNA reads TGTGCCAGCAGCTTAGAACAGGGAGGCACAGATACGCAGTATTTT. Its translation is CASSLEQGGTDTQYF. This chain links TRBV7-2 with TRBJ2-3; D may be TRBD1 (6 bases). Germline V lookup: CDR1 SGHTA, CDR2 FQGNSA. The V end lost 1 base, the J end lost 1 base, and 9 bases lay between the germline ends. The CDR3 consists of 15 residues.

The chain combines TRBV27 with TRBJ2-6; D remains ambiguous. This CDR3 comprises 15 residues. Deletions cut 6 bases from V and 0 bases from J, with 9 bases between. CDR1 is MNHEY and CDR2 is SMNVEV in the germline V gene (reference sequence). The CDR3 DNA follows: TGTGCCAGCAGCCCCAGGAGCTCTGGGGCCAACGTCCTGACTTTC. It specifies CASSPRSSGANVLTF. The entire variable domain, with the rest obtained from reference TRBV27 and TRBJ2-6, is as follows: EAQVTQNPRYLITVTGKKLTVTCSQNMNHEYMSWYRQDPGLGLRQIYYSMNVEVTDKGDVPEGYKVSRKEKRNFPLILESPSPNQTSLYFCASSPRSSGANVLTFGAGSRLTVL.

V gene TRBV11-3 combines with J gene TRBJ1-5; no clear D. CDR3 size: 13 residues. The V end lost 3 bases, the J end lost 7 bases, and 10 bases lay between the germline ends. Germline CDR1 reads SGHNT; CDR2 reads YENEEA. The CDR3 here is CASSLRNGQPQHF. For the CDR3, the DNA is TGTGCCAGCAGCTTGAGGAATGGGCAGCCCCAGCATTTT.

The rearrangement joins TRBV29-1 to TRBJ1-1; 8 positions agree with TRBD1. V was pared by 8 bases and J by 1 base, with 6 bases of the junction left unmatched. Looked up from germline, CDR1 is SQVTM and CDR2 is ANQGSEA. This CDR3 has 13 residues. CDR3: CSTVGQANTEAFF. CDR3 nucleotides: TGCAGCACTGTGGGACAGGCGAACACTGAAGCTTTCTTT.

The CDR3 DNA sequence: TGTGCCAGCTCCTTCCAGTTTAGCACAGATACGCAGTATTTT. Protein: CASSFQFSTDTQYF. V is TRBV18 and J is TRBJ2-3; D unresolved. The CDR3 loop spans 14 amino acids. Trimming pared 6 bases from V and 0 bases from J, leaving 10 bases between. The germline gives CDR1 KGHSH, CDR2 LQKENI.

The chain uses TRBV5-1 and TRBJ2-7; 8 positions match TRBD1. In germline, CDR1 is SGHRS, CDR2 YFSETQ. CDR3 length: 17 amino acids. Losses at the gene ends were 1 base for V and 7 bases for J; bases not matched to a gene: 16. For the CDR3, the DNA is TGCGCCAGCAGCTTGAATTCCAGGGGACAGGAGGTGGGGGAGCAGTACTTC. This encodes CASSLNSRGQEVGEQYF.

This clone appeared a single time. This sequence joins TRBV5-1 and TRBJ1-3, with 7 nucleotides matching TRBD1. CDR1 is SGHRS and CDR2 is YFSETQ in the germline V gene. V shed 4 bases and J 0 bases; nucleotides not matched to a gene: 4. This CDR3 comprises 15 residues. The CDR3 DNA follows: TGCGCCAGCAGCCCCCGGGACAGCTCTGGAAACACCATATATTTT. Protein: CASSPRDSSGNTIYF. Full variable domain (remainder filled in from reference TRBV5-1 and TRBJ1-3): KAGVTQTPRYLIKTRGQQVTLSCSPISGHRSVSWYQQTPGQGLQFLFEYFSETQRNKGNFPGRFSGRQFSNSRSEMNVSTLELGDSALYLCASSPRDSSGNTIYFGEGSWLTVV.

The chain's CDR3 is CASSSGQFYEQYF. CDR3 nucleotides: TGTGCCAGCAGCTCGGGACAGTTCTACGAGCAGTACTTC. The rearrangement uses TRBV7-8 and TRBJ2-7, with TRBD1 matching over 7 bases. Per germline, CDR1 SGHVS and CDR2 FQNEAQ. The CDR3 totals 13 residues. V dropped 4 bases and J dropped 3; count of bases not matched to a gene: 3.

The chain combines TRBV5-5 with TRBJ2-7; 9 bases align to TRBD2. The CDR3 extends over 14 amino acids. The ends lost 3 bases at V and 7 bases at J; junction bases unmatched: 8. From germline, CDR1 is SGHKS and CDR2 YYEKEE (reference sequence). CDR3 DNA sequence: TGTGCCAGCAGCTGGGGGGCGGGGGGGCGGGAGCAGTACTTC. Amino acids: CASSWGAGGREQYF.

CDR3 DNA: TGTGCCAGCAGTTTAATTGGGGGGGGCGGCGAAAAACTGTTTTTT. This sequence encodes CASSLIGGGGEKLFF. The genes are TRBV28 and TRBJ1-4; TRBD1 might be the D (6 bases). This CDR3 comprises 15 residues. The V end was cut by 2 bases, the J end by 8 bases, with 15 bases between. The V gene's germline CDR1 is MDHEN and CDR2 SYDVKM.

The chain carries TRBV5-5 and TRBJ1-6; 9 nucleotides match TRBD1. Germline V lookup: CDR1 SGHKS, CDR2 YYEKEE (reference sequence). Unmatched junction bases numbered 6, after V lost 5 bases and J lost 9 bases. This CDR3 has 14 residues. For the CDR3, the DNA is TGTGCCAGCAGAGATACAGGGGGCAGTTCACCCCTCCACTTT. It is translated as CASRDTGGSSPLHF. Full variable domain (remainder filled in from reference TRBV5-5 and TRBJ1-6): DAGVTQSPTHLIKTRGQQVTLRCSPISGHKSVSWYQQVLGQGPQFIFQYYEKEERGRGNFPDRFSARQFPNYSSELNVNALLLGDSALYLCASRDTGGSSPLHFGNGTRLTVT.

This clone occurred a few times. The rearrangement links TRBV30 to TRBJ1-5; no clear D gene. From germline, CDR1 is GTSNPN and CDR2 SVGIG (reference sequence). The CDR3 has 13 amino acids. Trimming stripped 0 bases from V and 4 bases from J, with 7 bases between. The CDR3 DNA follows: TGTGCCTGGAGTGTACTGAGAAATCAGCCCCAGCATTTT. As protein: CAWSVLRNQPQHF.

This chain uses TRBV7-6 with TRBJ1-6; D call uncertain. The germline CDR1 and CDR2 sequences are SGHVS and FNYEAQ. V dropped 4 bases and J dropped 7 bases, with 11 bases sitting between them. This CDR3 has 14 residues. CDR3: CASSSQRRNSPLHF. CDR3 bases: TGTGCCAGCAGCTCCCAGCGTAGGAATTCACCCCTCCACTTT.

This chain joins TRBV2 and TRBJ1-1; D might be TRBD1 (5 bases). Trimming stripped 7 bases from V and 3 bases from J, with 12 bases between. This CDR3 has 13 residues. Per the germline V gene, CDR1 is SNHLY and CDR2 is FYNNEI. CDR3 amino acids: CASIIREDTEAFF. As DNA, the CDR3 is TGTGCCAGCATAATCAGGGAGGACACTGAAGCTTTCTTT.

This chain joins TRBV10-3 and TRBJ1-4, with D possibly being TRBD1 (6 bases). The germline V gene has CDR1 ENHRY and CDR2 SYGVKD. The CDR3 is made up of 15 amino acids. Trimming removed 0 bases from V and 4 bases from J, with 9 bases in between. CDR3 sequence reads: CAISESTGNNEKLFF. In nucleotides, the CDR3 is TGTGCCATCAGTGAGTCTACAGGGAATAATGAAAAACTGTTTTTT.

This chain links TRBV7-2 with TRBJ1-1, with D unresolved. V was clipped by 2 bases and J by 1 base, with 11 bases between them. The CDR3 spans 15 residues. Germline V gene sequence: CDR1 SGHTA, CDR2 FQGNSA. The CDR3 nucleotides are TGTGCCAGCAGCTTATATGCGGCGGAGAACACTGAAGCTTTCTTT. It translates to CASSLYAAENTEAFF. Drawing the rest from reference TRBV7-2 and TRBJ1-1, the complete variable domain is GAGVSQSPSNKVTEKGKDVELRCDPISGHTALYWYRQSLGQGLEFLIYFQGNSAPDKSGLPSDRFSAERTGGSVSTLTIQRTQQEDSAVYLCASSLYAAENTEAFFGQGTRLTVV.

The rearrangement joins TRBV2 to TRBJ2-7; 9 nucleotides align to TRBD1. The junction had 3 bases not matched to a gene; V was cut back by 6 bases and J by 6 bases. Germline lookup yields CDR1 SNHLY and CDR2 FYNNEI. The CDR3 loop spans 12 amino acids. DNA of the CDR3: TGTGCCAGCAGGCGGACAGGGGCCGAGCAGTACTTC. This translates into CASRRTGAEQYF.

The DNA for the CDR3 is TGCGCCAGCAGATCCCAACGTTACCAGGATACGCAGTATTTT. This sequence encodes CASRSQRYQDTQYF. The chain links TRBV5-1 to TRBJ2-3; unclear D gene. The CDR3 extends over 14 amino acids. Germline-derived CDR1 and CDR2 are SGHRS and YFSETQ. V was cut by 5 bases and J by 6 bases, with 16 bases left in between.

In this sample, this clone turned up once. The chain combines TRBV11-3 with TRBJ1-1, with 9 bases fitting TRBD1. This CDR3 is built from 15 residues. Per germline, CDR1 SGHNT and CDR2 YENEEA. V lost 5 bases and J lost 4; bases outside the gene matches: 8. In nucleotides, the CDR3 is TGTGCCAGCAGCCGCGGGACAGGGCCGAGCACTGAAGCTTTCTTT. This sequence encodes CASSRGTGPSTEAFF.

This clone has more than one count but fewer than ten. V and J are TRBV21-1 and TRBJ2-7; TRBD1, the table's D call, was not compared with the DNA. TRBV21-1 is listed as a pseudogene. There are 16 residues in the CDR3. The CDR3 sequence: CASSKDRDRIFYEQYF. The CDR3 nucleotides are TGTGCCAGCAGCAAAGACCGGGACAGAATTTTTTACGAGCAGTACTTC.

The chain links TRBV21-1 to TRBJ2-7; whether TRBD1, the table's D call, matches the DNA was not checked. TRBV21-1 is annotated as a pseudogene. The CDR3 contains 14 residues. The CDR3 nucleotides read TGTGCCAGCAGCACCCCTGGGCCTTTTTACGAGCAGTACTTC. Its translation is CASSTPGPFYEQYF.